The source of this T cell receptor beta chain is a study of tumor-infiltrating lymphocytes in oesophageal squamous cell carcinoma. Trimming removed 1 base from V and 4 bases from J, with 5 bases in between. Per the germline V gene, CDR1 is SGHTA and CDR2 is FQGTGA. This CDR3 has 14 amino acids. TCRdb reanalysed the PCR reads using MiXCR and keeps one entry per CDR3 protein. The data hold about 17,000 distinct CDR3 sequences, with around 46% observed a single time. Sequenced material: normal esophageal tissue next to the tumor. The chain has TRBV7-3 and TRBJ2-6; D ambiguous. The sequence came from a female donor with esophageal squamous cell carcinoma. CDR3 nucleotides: TGTGCCAGCAGCTTAATGCCCGGGGCCAACGTCCTGACTTTC. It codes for CASSLMPGANVLTF.